At least ten counts were recorded for the clone carrying this T cell receptor beta chain. Its specificity is not known. One entry per CDR3 protein, called by TCRdb with MiXCR from the 5' RACE reads. The sample includes roughly 24,000 distinct CDR3 sequences, under 6% seen only once; the top ten take more than 7%. This entry is derived from a study of early T cells in non-severe SARS-CoV-2 infection. Study information: Bulk RNA taken from unsorted whole blood was sequenced, leaving chains unpaired. The study's findings and limits: Matching results from VDJdb favored anti-spike CD8 responses, leaving private and CD4 specificities undetected.

CDR1 is SGHDT and CDR2 is YYEEEE in the germline V gene. The ends were cut back, 2 bases at V and 0 bases at J, with 8 bases in the middle. The CDR3 runs to 15 residues. This receptor was taken from an adult who was a healthcare worker with PCR-confirmed SARS-CoV-2 infection or an uninfected control (not recorded which). Sequencing was done on a sample of whole blood. V is TRBV5-6 and J is TRBJ1-4; D is unresolved. The CDR3 DNA reads TGTGCCAGCAGCTTATGGCAAGCAACTAATGAAAAACTGTTTTTT. It is translated as CASSLWQATNEKLFF.